The entry that follows covers one T cell receptor beta chain sequence. RNA amounts of roughly 0.5 to 1 ug underwent reverse transcription with random hexamers. From the immunoSEQ multiplex PCR reads, TCRdb called clonotypes with MiXCR, one entry per CDR3 protein. This sample has nearly 200,000 distinct CDR3 sequences, with 90% to 95% found just once. TEMRA cells were FACS-enriched, while CD8+ and CD4+ T cells were negatively isolated. The entry originates in a study of CD8 T cells in Susac syndrome. V shed 4 bases and J 3 bases; nucleotides not matched to a gene: 10. The CDR3 sequence is 17 residues long. CDR1 and CDR2 (germline): SEHNR, FQNEAQ (reference sequence).

The sequenced sample consisted of CD4+ T cells from PBMCs. The receptor was isolated from a human donor with multiple sclerosis. V gene TRBV7-9 combines with J gene TRBJ2-7; 12 nucleotides match TRBD2. The DNA for the CDR3 is TGTGCCAGCAGCTCGGATAAAACTAGCGGGGGGCTCTACGAGCAGTACTTC. Protein: CASSSDKTSGGLYEQYF.